These T cell receptor beta chains were read from a single sample in a study of PD-1 blockade in mismatch repair-deficient tumors. The method was immunoSEQ multiplex PCR; TCRdb's version includes in-frame clones alone and lacks a portion of them. The sample yields tens of thousands of clones, about four fifths seen once. The material sequenced was peripheral blood, taken 4 weeks after starting pembrolizumab. All receptors come from an adult with mismatch repair-deficient cancer. The CDR3 runs from the conserved cysteine through the conserved F or W. D genes are given only for firm matches. Some rows mark clone size as missing; the rest say once, few, many or name a class of expanded clone.

j_gene: TRBJ2-2; v_gene: TRBV30; d_gene: -; abundance: -; CDR3nt: TGTGCCTACGGGGAGGCCCCCTGGGGCACCGGGGAGCTGTTTTTT; CDR3aa: CAYGEAPWGTGELFF
j_gene: TRBJ1-2; v_gene: TRBV2; d_gene: TRBD1; abundance: -; CDR3nt: TGTGCCAGCAGTCGTTGGACAGGGGATAATGGCTACACCTTC; CDR3aa: CASSRWTGDNGYTF
j_gene: TRBJ1-5; v_gene: TRBV6-6; d_gene: -; abundance: -; CDR3nt: TGTGCCAGCAGTAGCCCAGGGTCCAATCAGCCCCAGCATTTT; CDR3aa: CASSSPGSNQPQHF
j_gene: TRBJ2-5; v_gene: TRBV4-3; d_gene: -; abundance: -; CDR3nt: TGCGCCAGCAGCCAAGATTGGGCAGTTCAAGAGACCCAGTACTTC; CDR3aa: CASSQDWAVQETQYF
j_gene: TRBJ2-4; v_gene: TRBV25-1; d_gene: -; abundance: -; CDR3nt: TGTGGAGGGAGGAGCCTAGCCAAAAACATTCAGTACTTC; CDR3aa: CGGRSLAKNIQYF
j_gene: TRBJ1-2; v_gene: TRBV20-1; d_gene: -; abundance: -; CDR3nt: TGCAGTGTACAGGCCAGCTATGGCTACACCTTC; CDR3aa: CSVQASYGYTF
j_gene: TRBJ2-1; v_gene: TRBV2; d_gene: TRBD1; abundance: -; CDR3nt: TGTGCCAGCAGTGGAGCGACAGGGTTGAATGAGCAGTTCTTC; CDR3aa: CASSGATGLNEQFF
j_gene: TRBJ1-5; v_gene: TRBV27; d_gene: TRBD1; abundance: -; CDR3nt: TGTGCCAGCAGTTTATTCGGGACAGGGCCTTATAGCAATCAGCCCCAGCATTTT; CDR3aa: CASSLFGTGPYSNQPQHF
j_gene: TRBJ2-7; v_gene: TRBV10-3; d_gene: -; abundance: -; CDR3nt: TGTGCCATCAGTGAGTCGACCGGGTACGAGCAGTACTTC; CDR3aa: CAISESTGYEQYF
j_gene: TRBJ2-2; v_gene: TRBV5-1; d_gene: -; abundance: -; CDR3nt: TGCGCCAGCGCACTGAGCGGGTCGAACACCGGGGAGCTGTTTTTT; CDR3aa: CASALSGSNTGELFF
j_gene: TRBJ1-1; v_gene: TRBV11-2; d_gene: TRBD1; abundance: -; CDR3nt: TGTGCCAGCAGCCCAGGGGGTGATACTGAAGCTTTCTTT; CDR3aa: CASSPGGDTEAFF
j_gene: TRBJ2-1; v_gene: TRBV11-3; d_gene: TRBD2; abundance: -; CDR3nt: TGTGCCAGCAGCTTAACTAGCGGGTTACACAATGAGCAGTTCTTC; CDR3aa: CASSLTSGLHNEQFF
j_gene: TRBJ1-4; v_gene: TRBV4-1; d_gene: -; abundance: -; CDR3nt: TGCGCCGGGAGTAATTTAGCAACTAATGAAAAACTGTTTTTT; CDR3aa: CAGSNLATNEKLFF
j_gene: TRBJ2-3; v_gene: TRBV7-2; d_gene: TRBD2; abundance: -; CDR3nt: TGTGCCAGCAGACCCACTAGCGGGAGGCCGTCAATCACAGATACGCAGTATTTT; CDR3aa: CASRPTSGRPSITDTQYF
j_gene: TRBJ1-1; v_gene: TRBV10-3; d_gene: -; abundance: -; CDR3nt: TGTGCCATCAGTGAGACCCCGACTGAAGCTTTCTTT; CDR3aa: CAISETPTEAFF
j_gene: TRBJ1-2; v_gene: TRBV6-6; d_gene: -; abundance: -; CDR3nt: TGTGCCAGCAGTTACGGTGCCTATGGCTACACCTTC; CDR3aa: CASSYGAYGYTF
j_gene: TRBJ2-7; v_gene: TRBV28; d_gene: -; abundance: -; CDR3nt: TGTGCCAGCAGCTGGGCGTTAGTATACGAGCAGTACTTC; CDR3aa: CASSWALVYEQYF
j_gene: TRBJ1-5; v_gene: TRBV28; d_gene: -; abundance: -; CDR3nt: TGTGCCAGCAGTTTAATGGGCAGCAATCAGCCCCAGCATTTT; CDR3aa: CASSLMGSNQPQHF
j_gene: TRBJ1-4; v_gene: TRBV5-1; d_gene: -; abundance: -; CDR3nt: TGCGCCAGCAGCTTGGGCAGAGGTAATGAAAAACTGTTTTTT; CDR3aa: CASSLGRGNEKLFF
j_gene: TRBJ2-3; v_gene: TRBV5-1; d_gene: -; abundance: -; CDR3nt: TGCGCCAGCAGCCCCCAGTCCCTTGTTGATACGCAGTATTTT; CDR3aa: CASSPQSLVDTQYF
j_gene: TRBJ2-7; v_gene: TRBV7-8; d_gene: -; abundance: few; CDR3nt: TGTGCCAGCAGCATCAGACAGTACGAGCAGTACTTC; CDR3aa: CASSIRQYEQYF
j_gene: TRBJ2-1; v_gene: TRBV9; d_gene: -; abundance: -; CDR3nt: TGTGCCAGCAGCGTAAACCGATCTCAGCGCCCTGCCAATGAGCAGTTCTTC; CDR3aa: CASSVNRSQRPANEQFF
j_gene: TRBJ2-3; v_gene: TRBV27; d_gene: -; abundance: -; CDR3nt: TGTGCCAGCAGTTTATCGGACTATTTGACAGATACGCAGTATTTT; CDR3aa: CASSLSDYLTDTQYF
j_gene: TRBJ1-4; v_gene: TRBV11-2; d_gene: -; abundance: -; CDR3nt: TGTGCCAGCAGCTACAGTAATGAAAAACTGTTTTTT; CDR3aa: CASSYSNEKLFF
j_gene: TRBJ2-3; v_gene: TRBV29-1; d_gene: TRBD2; abundance: -; CDR3nt: TGCAGCGTTGAACCCTACGTAGCGGGAGCTGGAGCAGATACGCAGTATTTT; CDR3aa: CSVEPYVAGAGADTQYF
j_gene: TRBJ1-2; v_gene: TRBV4-3; d_gene: -; abundance: -; CDR3nt: TGCGCCAGCAGCCAAGATTCCGGGGACCTTTATGGCTACACCTTC; CDR3aa: CASSQDSGDLYGYTF
j_gene: TRBJ2-7; v_gene: TRBV19; d_gene: -; abundance: -; CDR3nt: TGTGCCAGTAGTTCGGTGGGACCTTTCTACGAGCAGTACTTC; CDR3aa: CASSSVGPFYEQYF
j_gene: TRBJ1-1; v_gene: TRBV6-1; d_gene: -; abundance: once; CDR3nt: TGTGCCAGCAGTTCCCGGGCGGACACTGAAGCTTTCTTT; CDR3aa: CASSSRADTEAFF
j_gene: TRBJ2-1; v_gene: TRBV9; d_gene: -; abundance: -; CDR3nt: TGTGCCAGCAGCATTAGCGGAGAGTTCTACAATGAGCAGTTCTTC; CDR3aa: CASSISGEFYNEQFF
j_gene: TRBJ2-1; v_gene: TRBV6-5; d_gene: -; abundance: -; CDR3nt: TGTGCCAGCCGGGGACTGCGGGACAATGAGCAGTTCTTC; CDR3aa: CASRGLRDNEQFF
j_gene: TRBJ2-5; v_gene: TRBV7-3; d_gene: -; abundance: -; CDR3nt: TGTGCCAGCAGCCTAAGCCTGTTGGAGACCCAGTACTTC; CDR3aa: CASSLSLLETQYF
j_gene: TRBJ2-6; v_gene: TRBV14; d_gene: -; abundance: -; CDR3nt: TGTGCCAGCAGCCGAGGCTCGGGAGGGGCCAACGTCCTGACTTTC; CDR3aa: CASSRGSGGANVLTF
j_gene: TRBJ2-7; v_gene: TRBV28; d_gene: TRBD1; abundance: -; CDR3nt: TGTGCCAGCAGGACCGGACAGGGTGAAGCCTACGAGCAGTACTTC; CDR3aa: CASRTGQGEAYEQYF
j_gene: TRBJ2-3; v_gene: TRBV6-5; d_gene: TRBD2; abundance: -; CDR3nt: TGTGCCAGCAGTAGAGCGGGAGGGCGCACAGATACGCAGTATTTT; CDR3aa: CASSRAGGRTDTQYF
j_gene: TRBJ2-3; v_gene: TRBV6-5; d_gene: -; abundance: few; CDR3nt: TGTGCCAGCAGTTACGGTGAGAAGGGTGGAGATACGCAGTATTTT; CDR3aa: CASSYGEKGGDTQYF
j_gene: TRBJ2-3; v_gene: TRBV19; d_gene: TRBD2; abundance: -; CDR3nt: TGTGCCAGTAGTACCCTAGCGGGAGAGGGCGCAGATACGCAGTATTTT; CDR3aa: CASSTLAGEGADTQYF
j_gene: TRBJ2-1; v_gene: TRBV27; d_gene: TRBD2; abundance: -; CDR3nt: TGTGCCAGCAGTTCGAGGACTAGGGGTGAGCAGTTCTTC; CDR3aa: CASSSRTRGEQFF
j_gene: TRBJ2-2; v_gene: TRBV4-1; d_gene: TRBD2; abundance: -; CDR3nt: TGCGCCAGCAGCCAACCCCCAGGGAGGGCGAACACCGGGGAGCTGTTTTTT; CDR3aa: CASSQPPGRANTGELFF
j_gene: TRBJ2-1; v_gene: TRBV13; d_gene: TRBD2; abundance: -; CDR3nt: TGTGCCAGCAGCTCTCTAGCGGGAGGACCCTACAATGAGCAGTTCTTC; CDR3aa: CASSSLAGGPYNEQFF
j_gene: TRBJ2-7; v_gene: TRBV14; d_gene: TRBD1; abundance: -; CDR3nt: TGTGCCAGCAGCCAAGATGTCGGGACAGGGACCTACGAGCAGTACTTC; CDR3aa: CASSQDVGTGTYEQYF